These 20 T cell receptor beta chains were all obtained from the same sample, sequenced in a study of beta chain features in type 1 diabetes. Study-wide points: Shorter TCRB CDR3s, moderately but significantly so, were found in Type 1 diabetes patients in all four CD4+ subsets.

All of the isolated RNA was reverse transcribed, so expressed TCRB transcripts were sequenced. The assay was immunoSEQ multiplex PCR, and TCRdb's table has in-frame clones only and misses some. The table has 250,000 to 300,000 clones, less than 30% seen once. Their cognate antigens are unknown. The specimen sequenced was naive CD4+ T cells from blood. Receptors were obtained from a young woman with type 1 diabetes.

This clone occurred a few times. The chain links TRBV9 to TRBJ2-1; TRBD2 aligns across 7 bases. CDR1 and CDR2 (germline): SGDLS, YYNGEE. V shed 2 bases, J shed 7 bases, and the junction held 3 bases outside the gene matches. The CDR3 is 13 residues long. CDR3 nucleotides: TGTGCCAGCAGCGTTCGAGCGGGAAATGAGCAGTTCTTC. This sequence encodes CASSVRAGNEQFF.

V and J are TRBV4-2 and TRBJ1-2, with no clear D. This CDR3 has 15 residues. Germline CDR1 LGHNA, CDR2 YNFKEQ. The germline V and J ends were trimmed by 0 bases and 4 bases, with 12 bases remaining between them. The CDR3 DNA sequence: TGTGCCAGCAGCCAAGATCGTCAGGAATTCTATGGCTACACCTTC. As protein: CASSQDRQEFYGYTF.

This clone came up a few times. The chain employs TRBV29-1 and TRBJ1-3; D call uncertain. Trimming took off 4 bases at V and 0 bases at J, with 7 bases between the two ends. The CDR3 consists of 13 residues. CDR1 SQVTM and CDR2 ANQGSEA come from the germline V gene. CDR3 DNA sequence: TGCAGCGTTGGGCAGTCCTCTGGAAACACCATATATTTT. Translation gives CSVGQSSGNTIYF.

The chain links TRBV19 to TRBJ1-5; 7 nucleotides line up with TRBD1. The CDR3 contains 15 residues. V trimming: 6 bases; J trimming: 3 bases; junction bases outside the gene matches: 8. The germline V gene has CDR1 LNHDA and CDR2 SQIVND (reference sequence). CDR3 residues: CASSDRVNFNQPQHF. In nucleotides, the CDR3 is TGTGCCAGTAGCGACAGGGTGAACTTCAATCAGCCCCAGCATTTT.

The gene calls are TRBV7-2 and TRBJ2-7; the match to TRBD2 covers 7 bases. The germline CDR1 and CDR2 sequences are SGHTA and FQGNSA. The CDR3 contains 14 residues. Trimming removed 2 bases from V and 4 bases from J; junction bases left unmatched: 5. This CDR3 reads CASSLRGDPYEQYF. The CDR3 region has the DNA TGTGCCAGCAGCTTACGGGGGGACCCTTACGAGCAGTACTTC. Supplemented by reference TRBV7-2 and TRBJ2-7, the full variable domain reads GAGVSQSPSNKVTEKGKDVELRCDPISGHTALYWYRQSLGQGLEFLIYFQGNSAPDKSGLPSDRFSAERTGGSVSTLTIQRTQQEDSAVYLCASSLRGDPYEQYFGPGTRLTVT.

In this sample, this clone turned up a few times. CDR3 bases: TGTGCCAGCAGCCGCCAGGCGGGGGAGAGAACTGAAGCTTTCTTT. Translation gives CASSRQAGERTEAFF. The rearrangement links TRBV4-2 to TRBJ1-1; D perhaps matches TRBD1 (5 bases). V was pared by 4 bases and J by 5 bases, with 17 bases between. The CDR3 covers 15 residues. CDR1 is LGHNA, CDR2 YNFKEQ, per germline.

The chain combines TRBV18 with TRBJ2-5; the match to TRBD2 covers 11 bases. The CDR3 is 15 residues long. Per the germline V gene, CDR1 is KGHSH and CDR2 is LQKENI. The trim removed 4 bases at V and 5 bases at J, leaving 6 bases unmatched. CDR3 sequence (DNA): TGTGCCAGCTCACTCACTAGCGGGAGCACGGAGACCCAGTACTTC. Protein: CASSLTSGSTETQYF.

The chain carries TRBV9 and TRBJ1-3; D not certain. The CDR3 runs to 12 residues. From germline, CDR1 is SGDLS and CDR2 YYNGEE. The V end was cut by 3 bases, the J end by 4 bases, with 5 bases between. CDR3 sequence (DNA): TGTGCCAGCAGCGCCCAGGGAAACACCATATATTTT. It encodes CASSAQGNTIYF.

This chain uses TRBV30 with TRBJ1-1, with 7 bases fitting TRBD1. The CDR3 has 13 amino acids. The germline CDR1 and CDR2 sequences are GTSNPN and SVGIG (reference sequence). The J segment lost 6 bases and the V segment lost 1 base, leaving 5 bases of the junction unmatched. CDR3: CAWSGGQTAEAFF. In nucleotides, the CDR3 is TGTGCCTGGAGTGGGGGACAGACCGCTGAAGCTTTCTTT. Using reference TRBV30 and TRBJ1-1 for the parts outside the CDR3, the full variable domain is SQTIHQWPATLVQPVGSPLSLECTVEGTSNPNLYWYRQAAGRGLQLLFYSVGIGQISSEVPQNLSASRPQDRQFILSSKKLLLSDSGFYLCAWSGGQTAEAFFGQGTRLTVV.

This clone was counted only a few times. This sequence joins TRBV29-1 and TRBJ2-1; perhaps TRBD2 as D (5 bases). CDR3 length: 14 amino acids. CDR1 is SQVTM and CDR2 is ANQGSEA in the germline V gene. The germline V and J ends were trimmed by 3 bases and 0 bases, with 9 bases remaining between them. The DNA of the CDR3 is TGCAGCGTTGATAGCGCGAGCTCCTACAATGAGCAGTTCTTC. This codes for CSVDSASSYNEQFF.

This clone was seen more than once but under ten times. CDR3 coding DNA: TGTGCCAGCAGTGACCCCCGACTAGCGGGAGGGGCGAAAGATACGCAGTATTTT. Translating it yields CASSDPRLAGGAKDTQYF. The chain couples TRBV25-1 to TRBJ2-3; 14 nucleotides line up with TRBD2. The CDR3 contains 18 residues. Per the germline V gene, CDR1 is MGHDK and CDR2 is SYGVNS. V lost 3 bases to trimming and J lost 5 bases; unmatched junction nucleotides: 10.

In this sample, this clone turned up a few times. The chain carries TRBV9 and TRBJ1-1; D call uncertain. Germline loops: CDR1 SGDLS, CDR2 YYNGEE. V gave up 5 bases and J gave up 4 bases, with 15 bases separating them. The CDR3 is made up of 14 amino acids. CDR3 coding DNA: TGTGCCAGCAGTGCAGGAAATTCCGGCACTGAAGCTTTCTTT. Its translation: CASSAGNSGTEAFF.

The chain links TRBV4-2 to TRBJ2-1; D remains ambiguous. CDR1 and CDR2 from the germline V gene are LGHNA and YNFKEQ. V lost 2 bases and J lost 3, with 8 bases in between. This CDR3 is built from 14 residues. The CDR3 DNA follows: TGTGCCAGCAGCCAACGACTCCACTACAATGAGCAGTTCTTC. Translating it yields CASSQRLHYNEQFF.

This sequence joins TRBV6-6 and TRBJ1-2; D is ambiguous. V was cut by 7 bases and J by 6 bases, with 15 bases left in between. The CDR3 sequence is 13 residues long. CDR1 MNHNY and CDR2 SVGAGI come from the germline V gene (reference sequence). The CDR3 spells CASNPTDHDGYTF. CDR3 DNA sequence: TGTGCCAGCAATCCAACAGATCATGATGGCTACACCTTC.

This clone was detected only a few times. The chain combines TRBV15 with TRBJ2-3, with a weak D call TRBD1 (5 bases). The CDR3 runs to 14 residues. From germline, CDR1 is LNHNV and CDR2 YYDKDF (reference sequence). Trimming took 4 bases from V and 4 from J, leaving 12 bases between them. The CDR3 DNA follows: TGTGCCACCAGCAATCCAAGGGGCGCAGATACGCAGTATTTT. Translated: CATSNPRGADTQYF.

CDR3 sequence reads: CASSFTYEQYF. CDR3 DNA: TGTGCCAGCAGCTTTACCTACGAGCAGTACTTC. J is TRBJ2-7 and V is TRBV5-6; no clear D. Germline V gene data show CDR1 as SGHDT and CDR2 as YYEEEE. Trimming stripped 2 bases from V and 2 bases from J, with 2 bases between. This CDR3 has 11 amino acids.

V gene TRBV6-5 combines with J gene TRBJ1-3, with D tentatively TRBD1 (6 bases). The CDR3 covers 15 residues. V was trimmed by 4 bases and J by 0 bases, leaving 10 bases between them. In germline, CDR1 is MNHEY, CDR2 SVGAGI. CDR3 in amino acids: CASSWTALSGNTIYF. CDR3 sequence (DNA): TGTGCCAGCAGTTGGACAGCCCTCTCTGGAAACACCATATATTTT.

This sequence joins TRBV9 and TRBJ2-3; 7 nucleotides match TRBD2. V was pared by 3 bases and J by 2 bases, with 6 bases of the junction left unmatched. The CDR3 totals 15 residues. CDR1 and CDR2 (germline): SGDLS, YYNGEE. The CDR3 loop reads CASSGGGFLTDTQYF. The CDR3, as DNA: TGTGCCAGCAGCGGGGGAGGGTTTCTCACAGATACGCAGTATTTT.

In its sample, this clone was seen a few times. Additional DNA sequences in this sample encode the identical CDR3. The genes are TRBV7-2 and TRBJ2-3, with 7 bases that match TRBD1. Losses at the gene ends were 3 bases for V and 6 bases for J; bases not matched to a gene: 0. This CDR3 region has 12 residues. The germline V gene encodes CDR1 SGHTA and CDR2 FQGNSA. In DNA, the CDR3 is TGTGCCAGCAGCTTGACAGGGGATACGCAGTATTTT. Residues: CASSLTGDTQYF.

This sequence joins TRBV5-4 and TRBJ2-3, with 9 bases matching TRBD2. Looked up from germline, CDR1 is SGHNT and CDR2 is YYREEE (reference sequence). The length of the CDR3 is 17 residues. With V trimmed by 0 bases and J by 2 bases, 7 bases remained unmatched. This CDR3 reads CASSLDVAGDFTDTQYF. For the CDR3, the DNA is TGTGCCAGCAGCTTGGATGTAGCGGGGGACTTCACAGATACGCAGTATTTT.